The source of this TCR beta chain is a study of beta chain features in type 1 diabetes. Study observations and caveats: PCR, the amplification step, might favor shorter templates, equally in patients and controls. There was a moderate but significant shortening of TCRB CDR3s in all four CD4+ subsets of Type 1 diabetes patients. Reads derived from cDNA could over-represent cells showing high TCR expression.

As every portion of the isolated RNA was reverse transcribed, the sequencing read expressed TCRB transcripts. Data came from immunoSEQ multiplex PCR; TCRdb stores just in-frame clones and leaves some out. The sample records 160,000 or so clones, around 63% being singletons. For this clone: Its antigen remains unknown.

The CDR3 runs to 12 residues. The germline gives CDR1 SNHLY, CDR2 FYNNEI. The germline V and J ends were trimmed by 7 bases and 0 bases, with 4 bases remaining between them. The TCR was taken from a young man with type 1 diabetes. Sequencing input: naive CD4+ T cells from blood. V and J are TRBV2 and TRBJ2-4; D remains unclear. In DNA, the CDR3 is TGTGCCAGCACCATAGCCAAAAACATTCAGTACTTC. Translated, it gives CASTIAKNIQYF. The full variable domain, its missing parts supplied by reference TRBV2 and TRBJ2-4, is EPEVTQTPSHQVTQMGQEVILRCVPISNHLYFYWYRQILGQKVEFLVSFYNNEISEKSEIFDDQFSVERPDGSNFTLKIRSTKLEDSAMYFCASTIAKNIQYFGAGTRLSVL.